This record covers a single T cell receptor (beta chain). Its antigen is not identified. From germline, CDR1 is MDHEN and CDR2 SYDVKM. The CDR3 contains 13 residues. V was clipped by 2 bases and J by 3 bases, with 8 bases between them. These data come from a study of cytomegalovirus exposure and HLA in healthy donors. Study-wide background: Around 80 million unique TCR sequences came from HLA-typed donors in an early release. Most donors, around 81% of several hundred genotyped, fell in the Caucasian-associated ancestry cluster. Study outcomes and limitations: Using a false discovery rate of 0.05, a later analysis showed that 15,000 to 20,000 TCR beta sequences were associated with HLA alleles. The authors later found most CMV-associated TCR beta chains appeared HLA-restricted.

60 Vbeta and 13 Jbeta primers were used in PCR. TCRdb keeps only in-frame clones here, not all; method: immunoSEQ multiplex PCR. The sample lists about 90,000 clones, approximately 65% occurring once. This TCR came from a man aged 30-40 years in good health and CMV-seronegative. The rearrangement links TRBV28 to TRBJ2-7; D is uncertain. Sequenced material: PBMCs. The DNA of the CDR3 is TGTGCCAGCAGTTTAAATACTCTCTACGAGCAGTACTTC. Translation gives CASSLNTLYEQYF.